The 27 T cell receptor beta chains below were found in one sample sequenced in a study of blood T cell repertoires in COVID-19. Libraries were prepared by immunoSEQ multiplex PCR; TCRdb keeps only in-frame clonotypes and omits some of them. The top ten clones hold around 4.6% of a sample with under 300,000 clones, 80% to 90% of them seen once. Sequencing was performed on peripheral blood. These receptor sequences come from a woman between 40 and 50 years old who had recovered from COVID-19.

The chain is built from TRBV9 and TRBJ2-3; 11 nucleotides agree with TRBD2. With V trimmed by 2 bases and J by 2 bases, 4 bases remained unmatched. The CDR3 totals 16 residues. Germline values: CDR1 SGDLS, CDR2 YYNGEE. Written as DNA, the CDR3 is TGTGCCAGCAGCGTGTTAGCGGGAGGGCCCACAGATACGCAGTATTTT. Its protein is CASSVLAGGPTDTQYF.

The genes are TRBV7-9 and TRBJ1-5; D is unclear. The germline V gene has CDR1 SEHNR and CDR2 FQNEAQ (reference sequence). The CDR3 is 16 residues long. Trimming removed 7 bases at V and 0 bases at J, with 16 bases between. In nucleotides, the CDR3 is TGTGCCAGCACCCTAGTCCGCATTGATAGCAATCAGCCCCAGCATTTT. It codes for CASTLVRIDSNQPQHF.

The chain couples TRBV7-9 to TRBJ2-2; possibly TRBD2 for D (5 bases). Per germline, CDR1 SEHNR and CDR2 FQNEAQ (reference sequence). The CDR3 covers 14 residues. The V and J ends lost 7 bases and 8 bases respectively, with 17 bases between them. This CDR3 is CASNLQDYSGELFF. Written as DNA, the CDR3 is TGTGCCAGCAACCTCCAAGACTACTCGGGGGAGCTGTTTTTT.

CDR3 amino acids: CASTSGDRANTGELFF. DNA for the CDR3: TGTGCCAGCACCTCGGGGGACAGGGCGAACACCGGGGAGCTGTTTTTT. V gene TRBV11-2 combines with J gene TRBJ2-2; 9 bases are a match to TRBD1. The germline gives CDR1 SGHAT, CDR2 FQNNGV. Germline trimming cut 7 bases from V and 0 bases from J; bases unmatched to any gene: 6. CDR3 length: 16 amino acids. Based on the CDR3 plus reference TRBV11-2 and TRBJ2-2, the full variable domain is EAGVAQSPRYKIIEKRQSVAFWCNPISGHATLYWYQQILGQGPKLLIQFQNNGVVDDSQLPKDRFSAERLKGVDSTLKIQPAKLEDSAVYLCASTSGDRANTGELFFGEGSRLTVL.

The rearrangement links TRBV18 to TRBJ1-5; no clear D gene. The V and J ends lost 2 bases and 5 bases respectively, with 7 bases between them. The CDR3 has 13 residues. Germline assignment: CDR1 KGHSH and CDR2 LQKENI. In DNA form, the CDR3 reads TGTGCCAGCTCACCAGAGATCGATCAGCCCCAGCATTTT. Its translation is CASSPEIDQPQHF.

The J gene is TRBJ2-1, the V gene TRBV21-1; the table's TRBD1 call for D was not verified on the DNA. TRBV21-1 is assigned pseudogene status. The CDR3 covers 14 residues. CDR3 amino acids: CASRKGPGDNEQFF. The CDR3 bases are TGTGCCAGCCGAAAAGGCCCAGGGGACAATGAGCAGTTCTTC.

This rearrangement joins TRBV9 to TRBJ2-3; 7 bases line up with TRBD2. CDR1 is SGDLS and CDR2 is YYNGEE in the germline V gene. Unmatched junction bases numbered 6, after V lost 0 bases and J lost 2 bases. The CDR3 sequence is 16 residues long. The CDR3 sequence is CASSVAGGRNTDTQYF. The CDR3 DNA sequence: TGTGCCAGCAGCGTAGCTGGCGGGAGAAACACAGATACGCAGTATTTT. The variable domain in full, with the rest retrieved from reference TRBV9 and TRBJ2-3, is DSGVTQTPKHLITATGQRVTLRCSPRSGDLSVYWYQQSLDQGLQFLIQYYNGEERAKGNILERFSAQQFPDLHSELNLSSLELGDSALYFCASSVAGGRNTDTQYFGPGTRLTVL.

This clone came up once. The rearrangement uses TRBV27 and TRBJ2-3, with a weak D call TRBD1 (5 bases). CDR1 and CDR2 from the germline V gene are MNHEY and SMNVEV (reference sequence). CDR3 length equals 14 residues. V dropped 5 bases and J dropped 2 bases, with 11 bases sitting between them. This chain's CDR3 is CASSHTTATDTQYF. CDR3 nucleotide sequence: TGTGCCAGCAGTCACACGACAGCCACAGATACGCAGTATTTT.

The rearrangement links TRBV10-2 to TRBJ2-3, with a tentative D call TRBD2 (6 bases). The V and J ends lost 2 bases and 5 bases respectively, with 17 bases between them. There are 16 residues in the CDR3. Germline V lookup: CDR1 WSHSY, CDR2 SAAADI. The DNA of the CDR3 is TGCGCCAGCAGTGAGACTAAGCGGGTGGGGCTAGATACGCAGTATTTT. Protein: CASSETKRVGLDTQYF.

V gene TRBV28 combines with J gene TRBJ2-2; the D is unclear. Trimming took off 5 bases at V and 5 bases at J, with 6 bases between the two ends. CDR1 is MDHEN, CDR2 SYDVKM, per germline. The CDR3 covers 12 residues. The CDR3 loop is CASSLLTGELFF. The CDR3 coding sequence is TGTGCCAGCAGTCTCCTAACCGGGGAGCTGTTTTTT.

This rearrangement joins TRBV5-6 to TRBJ2-1; no clear D gene. Trimming took off 4 bases at V and 5 bases at J, with 4 bases between the two ends. This CDR3 has 11 amino acids. The germline V gene has CDR1 SGHDT and CDR2 YYEEEE. CDR3 sequence reads: CASSTDNEQFF. The CDR3 nucleotides read TGTGCCAGCAGCACAGACAATGAGCAGTTCTTC.

The chain has TRBV3-1 (or the pseudogene TRBV3-2) and TRBJ1-2; perhaps TRBD1 as D (5 bases). Trimming took off 4 bases at V and 8 bases at J, with 20 bases between the two ends. Germline V gene data show CDR1 as LGHDT and CDR2 as YNNKEL (reference sequence). The CDR3 has 15 residues. The CDR3 here is CASSPQSDGHDGYTF. CDR3 DNA sequence: TGTGCCAGCAGCCCCCAATCAGACGGACACGACGGCTACACCTTC.

The rearrangement joins TRBV13 to TRBJ1-1; D perhaps matches TRBD1 (5 bases). Germline V gene lookup returns CDR1 PRHDT and CDR2 FYEKMQ (reference sequence). V was trimmed by 1 base and J by 2 bases, leaving 8 bases between them. The CDR3 has 14 amino acids. The CDR3 nucleotides are TGTGCCAGCAGCTTAGCGGGGACTAACACTGAAGCTTTCTTT. Amino acids: CASSLAGTNTEAFF.

The chain combines TRBV13 with TRBJ1-1, with 7 bases lining up with TRBD1. Germline CDR1 PRHDT, CDR2 FYEKMQ (reference sequence). There are 13 residues in the CDR3. Trimming removed 3 bases from V and 8 bases from J; junction bases left unmatched: 6. CDR3 in DNA: TGTGCCAGCAGCTTCCCCACAGGGGCCGAAGCTTTCTTT. Translation: CASSFPTGAEAFF.

The V and J genes are TRBV28 and TRBJ2-2, with D perhaps TRBD2 (6 bases). V lost 10 bases, J lost 2 bases, and 11 bases lay in between. From germline, CDR1 is MDHEN and CDR2 SYDVKM. This CDR3 is 13 amino acids long. Here the CDR3 DNA reads TGTGCCACTGTCGGGGGTAACACCGGGGAGCTGTTTTTT. It is translated as CATVGGNTGELFF.

V usage is TRBV5-4 and J usage is TRBJ2-7; 8 bases agree with TRBD2. This CDR3 region has 14 residues. CDR1 SGHNT and CDR2 YYREEE come from the germline V gene (reference sequence). Trimming removed 0 bases from V and 4 bases from J; junction bases left unmatched: 3. Here the CDR3 reads CASSLDSGAYEQYF. The CDR3 nucleotides read TGTGCCAGCAGCTTGGATAGCGGGGCATACGAGCAGTACTTC.

The rearrangement links TRBV28 to TRBJ2-4, with TRBD1 matching over 8 bases. The CDR3 has 17 amino acids. Trimming cost V 6 bases and J 1 base; bases outside gene matches: 11. Per the germline V gene, CDR1 is MDHEN and CDR2 is SYDVKM. CDR3 nucleotides: TGTGCCAGCAGGGACAGGGTACAACACCTGGCCAAAAACATTCAGTACTTC. This gives the protein CASRDRVQHLAKNIQYF.

The V call is TRBV27, the J call TRBJ2-7; 9 nucleotides line up with TRBD1. Per germline, CDR1 MNHEY and CDR2 SMNVEV (reference sequence). V lost 4 bases, J lost 3 bases, and 7 bases stayed unmatched. The CDR3 loop spans 15 amino acids. The CDR3 spells CASSSPGTGSYEQYF. DNA of the CDR3: TGTGCCAGCAGTTCCCCCGGGACAGGGAGCTACGAGCAGTACTTC.

This clone was detected only once. The rearrangement joins TRBV2 to TRBJ2-7; maybe TRBD1 (6 bases). Trimming removed 3 bases from V and 2 bases from J, with 11 bases in between. Looked up from germline, CDR1 is SNHLY and CDR2 is FYNNEI. This CDR3 spans 14 amino acids. The DNA for the CDR3 is TGTGCCAGCAGTGAGCAGGGGTTACCCTACGAGCAGTACGTC. Translated: CASSEQGLPYEQYV.

The V call is TRBV3-1 (or the pseudogene TRBV3-2), the J call TRBJ2-2; 10 bases align to TRBD1. Germline V gene lookup returns CDR1 LGHDT and CDR2 YNNKEL (reference sequence). V was pared by 3 bases and J by 3 bases, with 4 bases of the junction left unmatched. CDR3 length: 16 residues. The CDR3 DNA follows: TGTGCCAGCAGCCATGGGACAGGGGCGGACACCGGGGAGCTGTTTTTT. As protein: CASSHGTGADTGELFF.

The rearrangement joins TRBV18 to TRBJ1-4; TRBD1 aligns across 8 bases. Germline V CDR1 and CDR2: KGHSH, LQKENI. The CDR3 has 15 amino acids. V lost 3 bases and J lost 7; bases outside the gene matches: 7. CDR3 nucleotide sequence: TGTGCCAGCTCACCCCTGACAGGGGAGGGTGAAAAACTGTTTTTT. Encoded protein: CASSPLTGEGEKLFF.

The genes are TRBV20-1 and TRBJ2-5; D is ambiguous. CDR1 is DFQATT and CDR2 is SNEGSKA in the germline V gene (reference sequence). Trimming left V 3 bases short and J 1 base short, with 9 bases between. CDR3 size: 13 residues. The CDR3 spells CSASAPSQETQYF. In DNA, the CDR3 is TGCAGTGCTAGTGCCCCTAGCCAAGAGACCCAGTACTTC.

J is TRBJ1-4 and V is TRBV24-1; the D is unclear. The ends were cut back, 6 bases at V and 0 bases at J, with 10 bases in the middle. Germline V gene sequence: CDR1 KGHDR, CDR2 SFDVKD. This CDR3 is built from 15 residues. The CDR3: CATSPGAATNEKLFF. Here the CDR3 DNA reads TGTGCCACCAGTCCAGGTGCTGCAACTAATGAAAAACTGTTTTTT.

The rearrangement links TRBV18 to TRBJ2-3; 11 positions agree with TRBD2. Germline CDR1 and CDR2: KGHSH and LQKENI. CDR3 length equals 15 residues. V dropped 3 bases and J dropped 4; count of bases not matched to a gene: 3. The CDR3 DNA reads as TGTGCCAGCTCACCTACTAGCGGGAGTGCAGATACGCAGTATTTT. Its translation: CASSPTSGSADTQYF.

Details on this clone: The junction does not match germline at one end; this may be a read error. The rearrangement uses TRBV2 and TRBJ2-3; TRBD1 matches 7 bases. CDR3 length: 16 amino acids. The germline V gene has CDR1 SNHLY and CDR2 FYNNEI. The CDR3 nucleotides read TGTGCCAGCAGCGAAGGGACCGGGACAGGCACAGATACGCAGTATTTT. Its protein product is CASSEGTGTGTDTQYF. Variable domain in full (rest from reference TRBV2 and TRBJ2-3): EPEVTQTPSHQVTQMGQEVILRCVPISNHLYFYWYRQILGQKVEFLVSFYNNEISEKSEIFDDQFSVERPDGSNFTLKIRSTKLEDSAMYFCASSEGTGTGTDTQYFGPGTRLTVL.

The gene calls are TRBV12-3 or TRBV12-4 and TRBJ1-1, with D uncertain. The CDR3 is 12 residues long. V lost 6 bases, J lost 3 bases, and 8 bases lay in between. CDR3 sequence (DNA): TGTGCCAGCAGCTTCGTCGACACTGAAGCTTTCTTT. Translating gives CASSFVDTEAFF.

V and J are TRBV19 and TRBJ1-6; 7 bases line up with TRBD1. CDR1 is LNHDA and CDR2 is SQIVND in the germline V gene (reference sequence). CDR3 size: 15 residues. The V and J ends lost 5 bases and 9 bases, in that order; junction bases with no gene match: 10. CDR3 region: CASSPRTGFSSPLHF. The DNA for the CDR3 is TGTGCCAGTAGTCCCCGGACAGGATTCTCTTCACCCCTCCACTTT.